This T cell receptor beta chain was found in a study of shared clonotypes between healthy human individuals. After removal of 6 bases from V and 4 bases from J, the junction contained 8 bases not matched to a gene. The CDR3 contains 15 residues. Germline V lookup: CDR1 KGHSH, CDR2 LQKENI. Libraries were prepared by immunoSEQ multiplex PCR; TCRdb keeps only in-frame clonotypes and omits some of them. Of roughly 2 million clones listed, 85% to 95% were seen once; the top ten hold 0.1% to 0.15%. Sequences were obtained from naive CD4+ T cells sorted from blood. Subset defined: CD45RA+ positively selected. The receptor's source is a man aged 18-30 years in good health. The J gene is TRBJ1-4, the V gene TRBV18, with 7 bases fitting TRBD1. CDR3 in amino acids: CASSRNRGLNEKLFF. In nucleotides, the CDR3 is TGTGCCAGCTCCCGGAACAGGGGCCTTAATGAAAAACTGTTTTTT.